These T cell receptor beta chains were read from a single sample in a study of shared clonotypes between healthy human individuals. Clones were sequenced by immunoSEQ multiplex PCR, and TCRdb holds only the in-frame ones, with some missing. The repertoire includes roughly 1,100,000 clones, approximately 76% of them detected once, and 1.4% to 1.5% sits in the top ten. Material for sequencing was memory CD4+ T cells sorted from blood. The source is a young man in good health. CDR3s include the opening cysteine and the closing phenylalanine or tryptophan. The order of the fields is V gene, CDR3 protein.

V gene: TRBV7-2; CDR3 protein: CASSLTVGQETQYF
V gene: TRBV19; CDR3 protein: CASGRAGVNTGELFF
V gene: TRBV7-2; CDR3 protein: CASSSLRANTGELFF
V gene: TRBV6-6; CDR3 protein: CASSPGTSGRGETQYF
V gene: TRBV27; CDR3 protein: CASKIPGLGDNEQFF
V gene: TRBV18; CDR3 protein: CASSLSVDWRTGELFF
V gene: TRBV18; CDR3 protein: CASSSDMNTEAFF
V gene: TRBV28; CDR3 protein: CASSLWGYQETQYF
V gene: TRBV18; CDR3 protein: CASSPGTATRELFF
V gene: TRBV5-4; CDR3 protein: CASSLARGQGTYEQYF
V gene: TRBV5-4; CDR3 protein: CAIHDSGGDIQYF
V gene: TRBV2; CDR3 protein: CASRVGTGGLGGGYTF
V gene: TRBV28; CDR3 protein: CASSLKGGGNTEAFF
V gene: TRBV5-4; CDR3 protein: CASSWHYPRNYEQYF
V gene: TRBV7-9; CDR3 protein: CASSKGGEVTDIQYF
V gene: TRBV7-2; CDR3 protein: CASSLVGGGKDIQYF
V gene: TRBV19; CDR3 protein: CASKDVQLAYNEQFF
V gene: TRBV5-1; CDR3 protein: CASGYNRGLEPYSNQPQHF
V gene: TRBV7-2; CDR3 protein: CASSPGQGGEKLFF
V gene: TRBV7-2; CDR3 protein: CASSLTFGGYYEQYF
V gene: TRBV21-1; CDR3 protein: CASGSRDRPNTGELFF
V gene: TRBV5-1; CDR3 protein: CASSRDRGDRSTEAFF
V gene: TRBV10-1; CDR3 protein: CASSESTGVSPLHF
V gene: TRBV7-9; CDR3 protein: CASSTRSGTSVSYEQYF
V gene: TRBV15; CDR3 protein: CATSRDEARELFF
V gene: TRBV28; CDR3 protein: CASRYGTGGGLRQFF
V gene: TRBV5-1; CDR3 protein: CASICSGVYNSPLHF
V gene: TRBV15; CDR3 protein: CATSREISSYEQYF
V gene: TRBV27; CDR3 protein: CASSLRTGGSTQHF
V gene: TRBV7-9; CDR3 protein: CASSLVQTSTDTQYF
V gene: TRBV5-4; CDR3 protein: CASSLRPNEQFF
V gene: TRBV7-8; CDR3 protein: CASSLGQIYEQYF
V gene: TRBV5-1; CDR3 protein: CASSFHNSGANVLTF
V gene: TRBV6-5; CDR3 protein: CASSYSTGSSYEQYF
V gene: TRBV9; CDR3 protein: CASSNAASGELFF
V gene: TRBV28; CDR3 protein: CASSHGGDRRAFF
V gene: TRBV7-9; CDR3 protein: CASSFVAGGETQYF
V gene: TRBV7-9; CDR3 protein: CASSLKPGGSYNEQFF
V gene: TRBV6-1; CDR3 protein: CASSERTTAYTDTQYF
V gene: TRBV5-4; CDR3 protein: CASSVGQINSPLHF
V gene: TRBV4-1; CDR3 protein: CASSQANGGVDTQYF
V gene: TRBV5-4; CDR3 protein: CASSHGGTSEKTQYF
V gene: TRBV10-1; CDR3 protein: CKGRQPQHF
V gene: TRBV6-5; CDR3 protein: CASTRTGANVLTF
V gene: TRBV29-1; CDR3 protein: CSALEGQGNNQPQHF
V gene: TRBV2; CDR3 protein: CASRGLGLRSPLHF
V gene: TRBV15; CDR3 protein: CATSRDNDLAKNIQYF
V gene: TRBV11-2; CDR3 protein: CASSLDPLVNTEAFF
V gene: TRBV4-1; CDR3 protein: CASSQMSLAGGPGTQYF
V gene: TRBV2; CDR3 protein: CASSALAALGETQYF
V gene: TRBV6-5; CDR3 protein: CATAPGPYNSPLHF
V gene: TRBV18; CDR3 protein: CASSGLAGATQYF
V gene: TRBV5-1; CDR3 protein: CASSLAQGSETQYF
V gene: TRBV6-5; CDR3 protein: CASSYKGQGRNTIYF